The rows below give T cell receptor beta chains drawn from one sample of a study of blood T cell repertoires in COVID-19. Method: immunoSEQ multiplex PCR; TCRdb's copy keeps in-frame clones and lacks some. The sample includes 410,000 or so clones, around 86% of them seen just once. The source material was peripheral blood. The receptors originated from a woman aged 25-40 years with active or convalescent COVID-19. CDR3s include the opening cysteine and the closing phenylalanine or tryptophan. The order of the fields is clone size, D gene, J gene, V gene, CDR3 protein, CDR3 DNA. D genes are given only for firm matches. The size entry is marked missing in some rows and otherwise reads once, few, many or a size class.

clone size: NA; D gene: NA; J gene: TRBJ2-7; V gene: TRBV7-9; CDR3 protein: CASSAQTVSYEQYF; CDR3 DNA: TGTGCCAGCAGCGCCCAGACAGTGTCCTACGAGCAGTACTTC
clone size: NA; D gene: NA; J gene: TRBJ1-1; V gene: TRBV12-5; CDR3 protein: CASGLGGGTEAFF; CDR3 DNA: TGTGCTAGTGGTTTGGGGGGAGGCACTGAAGCTTTCTTT
clone size: NA; D gene: NA; J gene: TRBJ1-1; V gene: TRBV6-4; CDR3 protein: CASSVSGDGVAEAFF; CDR3 DNA: TGTGCCAGCAGTGTGTCAGGGGATGGGGTTGCTGAAGCTTTCTTT
clone size: NA; D gene: TRBD2; J gene: TRBJ2-7; V gene: TRBV5-4; CDR3 protein: CASSHWTSFDEQYF; CDR3 DNA: TGTGCCAGCAGCCACTGGACTAGCTTCGACGAGCAGTACTTC
clone size: NA; D gene: TRBD1; J gene: TRBJ1-2; V gene: TRBV5-6; CDR3 protein: CASSKLQDRVNGYTF; CDR3 DNA: TGTGCCAGCAGCAAACTACAGGACAGGGTAAATGGCTACACCTTC
clone size: NA; D gene: TRBD2; J gene: TRBJ2-2; V gene: TRBV5-1; CDR3 protein: CASSLIKIAGEATGELFF; CDR3 DNA: TGCGCCAGCAGCCTAATAAAAATAGCGGGAGAGGCCACCGGGGAGCTGTTTTTT
clone size: NA; D gene: NA; J gene: TRBJ1-1; V gene: TRBV2; CDR3 protein: CAEGGAYTEAFF; CDR3 DNA: TGTGCCGAAGGCGGGGCGTACACTGAAGCTTTCTTT
clone size: NA; D gene: NA; J gene: TRBJ1-2; V gene: TRBV2; CDR3 protein: CASSPDSSYGYTF; CDR3 DNA: TGTGCCAGCAGTCCCGACAGCTCCTATGGCTACACCTTC
clone size: NA; D gene: NA; J gene: TRBJ2-1; V gene: TRBV14; CDR3 protein: CASSQYRLGHNEQFF; CDR3 DNA: TGTGCCAGCAGCCAATACCGGCTGGGGCACAATGAGCAGTTCTTC
clone size: NA; D gene: TRBD2; J gene: TRBJ2-1; V gene: TRBV10-3; CDR3 protein: CAISERGSGFSGYEQFF; CDR3 DNA: TGTGCCATCAGTGAGAGGGGTAGCGGGTTCTCTGGCTATGAGCAGTTCTTC
clone size: NA; D gene: TRBD2; J gene: TRBJ2-3; V gene: TRBV5-1; CDR3 protein: CASSPGLAGYADTQYF; CDR3 DNA: TGCGCCAGCAGCCCGGGCCTAGCGGGATACGCAGATACGCAGTATTTT
clone size: once; D gene: NA; J gene: TRBJ2-2; V gene: TRBV7-9; CDR3 protein: CASSFRTNTGELFF; CDR3 DNA: TGTGCCAGCAGCTTCAGGACTAACACCGGGGAGCTGTTTTTT
clone size: NA; D gene: NA; J gene: TRBJ2-3; V gene: TRBV5-1; CDR3 protein: CASSLGDSTTDTQYF; CDR3 DNA: TGCGCCAGCAGCCTCGGGGACTCAACCACAGATACGCAGTATTTT
clone size: NA; D gene: TRBD2; J gene: TRBJ2-5; V gene: TRBV5-1; CDR3 protein: CASSSNAGGQETQYF; CDR3 DNA: TGCGCCAGCAGCTCGAACGCGGGGGGACAAGAGACCCAGTACTTC
clone size: once; D gene: NA; J gene: TRBJ2-3; V gene: TRBV7-9; CDR3 protein: CASSSSRGVTDTQYF; CDR3 DNA: TGTGCCAGCAGCTCTAGTCGCGGGGTAACAGATACGCAGTATTTT
clone size: once; D gene: NA; J gene: TRBJ1-1; V gene: TRBV9; CDR3 protein: CASSADTVNTEAFF; CDR3 DNA: TGTGCCAGCAGCGCGGACACCGTGAACACTGAAGCTTTCTTT
clone size: NA; D gene: NA; J gene: TRBJ2-5; V gene: TRBV2; CDR3 protein: CASSKDSQETQYF; CDR3 DNA: TGTGCCAGCAGTAAGGACAGCCAAGAGACCCAGTACTTC
clone size: NA; D gene: NA; J gene: TRBJ2-1; V gene: TRBV27; CDR3 protein: CASSLLGTNNEQFF; CDR3 DNA: TGTGCCAGCAGTTTATTGGGGACAAACAATGAGCAGTTCTTC
clone size: NA; D gene: TRBD2; J gene: TRBJ2-1; V gene: TRBV3-1/TRBV3-2; CDR3 protein: CASSQGGGSANEQFF; CDR3 DNA: TGTGCCAGCAGCCAAGGGGGGGGGTCTGCGAATGAGCAGTTCTTC
clone size: NA; D gene: TRBD1; J gene: TRBJ1-1; V gene: TRBV6-5; CDR3 protein: CASSFTGGESDTEAFF; CDR3 DNA: TGTGCCAGCAGTTTTACAGGGGGGGAGAGTGACACTGAAGCTTTCTTT
clone size: NA; D gene: NA; J gene: TRBJ1-1; V gene: TRBV6-5; CDR3 protein: CASRRTQGFEAFF; CDR3 DNA: TGTGCCAGCAGGCGCACCCAGGGTTTTGAAGCTTTCTTT
clone size: once; D gene: NA; J gene: TRBJ1-1; V gene: TRBV19; CDR3 protein: CASRRGTEAFF; CDR3 DNA: TGTGCCAGTAGGAGAGGGACTGAAGCTTTCTTT
clone size: NA; D gene: NA; J gene: TRBJ1-2; V gene: TRBV9; CDR3 protein: CASNPPEGGWSGYTF; CDR3 DNA: TGTGCCAGCAACCCCCCCGAGGGGGGGTGGTCGGGCTACACCTTC
clone size: NA; D gene: TRBD2; J gene: TRBJ2-3; V gene: TRBV19; CDR3 protein: CASSRSGGGTDTQYF; CDR3 DNA: TGTGCCAGTAGTCGCAGCGGGGGAGGTACAGATACGCAGTATTTT
clone size: NA; D gene: NA; J gene: TRBJ1-6; V gene: TRBV27; CDR3 protein: CASSNRGVPSSYNSPLHF; CDR3 DNA: TGTGCCAGCAGTAATCGGGGAGTTCCGAGCTCCTATAATTCACCCCTCCACTTT
clone size: NA; D gene: NA; J gene: TRBJ2-7; V gene: TRBV9; CDR3 protein: CASSVSSGYYEQYF; CDR3 DNA: TGTGCCAGCAGCGTTTCCAGCGGCTACTACGAGCAGTACTTC
clone size: NA; D gene: NA; J gene: TRBJ1-2; V gene: TRBV3-1/TRBV3-2; CDR3 protein: CASSQGGYGYTF; CDR3 DNA: TGTGCCAGCAGCCAAGGCGGCTATGGCTACACCTTC
clone size: NA; D gene: NA; J gene: TRBJ1-1; V gene: TRBV11-2; CDR3 protein: CASSPQILATEAFF; CDR3 DNA: TGTGCCAGCAGCCCACAGATTCTGGCCACTGAAGCTTTCTTT
clone size: NA; D gene: TRBD1; J gene: TRBJ1-5; V gene: TRBV5-5; CDR3 protein: CASSPGDSGTPQHF; CDR3 DNA: TGTGCCAGCAGCCCCGGGGACAGTGGCACGCCCCAGCATTTT
clone size: NA; D gene: NA; J gene: TRBJ2-3; V gene: TRBV27; CDR3 protein: CASSFLRGPDTQYF; CDR3 DNA: TGTGCCAGCAGTTTTCTGCGGGGTCCAGATACGCAGTATTTT
clone size: NA; D gene: NA; J gene: TRBJ2-7; V gene: TRBV2; CDR3 protein: CASSEFGSGYEQYF; CDR3 DNA: TGTGCCAGCAGTGAATTTGGTAGCGGCTACGAGCAGTACTTC
clone size: NA; D gene: NA; J gene: TRBJ2-1; V gene: TRBV2; CDR3 protein: CASNSLLTEQFF; CDR3 DNA: TGTGCCAGCAACTCCCTCCTAACTGAGCAGTTCTTC
clone size: NA; D gene: TRBD2; J gene: TRBJ2-1; V gene: TRBV30; CDR3 protein: CAWSPGLPLGNEQFF; CDR3 DNA: TGTGCCTGGAGCCCGGGACTACCACTCGGCAATGAGCAGTTCTTC
clone size: once; D gene: TRBD1; J gene: TRBJ1-6; V gene: TRBV6-4; CDR3 protein: CASSDRDSANSPLHF; CDR3 DNA: TGTGCCAGCAGTGATCGGGACAGTGCTAATTCACCCCTCCACTTT
clone size: NA; D gene: NA; J gene: TRBJ2-7; V gene: TRBV18; CDR3 protein: CASSPLIGAHEQYF; CDR3 DNA: TGTGCCAGCTCACCTCTGATCGGAGCCCACGAGCAGTACTTC
clone size: NA; D gene: NA; J gene: TRBJ1-5; V gene: TRBV4-1; CDR3 protein: CASSQDARGQPQHF; CDR3 DNA: TGCGCCAGCAGCCAAGATGCGAGAGGCCAGCCCCAGCATTTT
clone size: NA; D gene: NA; J gene: TRBJ1-5; V gene: TRBV6-5; CDR3 protein: CALGGLYSNQPQHF; CDR3 DNA: TGTGCCCTTGGAGGGCTTTATAGCAATCAGCCCCAGCATTTT
clone size: NA; D gene: NA; J gene: TRBJ1-5; V gene: TRBV18; CDR3 protein: CASSSRGIELSNQPQHF; CDR3 DNA: TGTGCCAGCTCAAGCCGGGGAATAGAGCTTAGCAATCAGCCCCAGCATTTT
clone size: NA; D gene: TRBD2; J gene: TRBJ2-3; V gene: TRBV27; CDR3 protein: CASSFLLAGLYTDTQYF; CDR3 DNA: TGTGCCAGCAGTTTCCTCCTAGCGGGACTTTACACAGATACGCAGTATTTT
clone size: NA; D gene: TRBD1; J gene: TRBJ2-2; V gene: TRBV5-4; CDR3 protein: CASSSGQASNTGELFF; CDR3 DNA: TGTGCCAGCAGCTCAGGACAGGCATCGAACACCGGGGAGCTGTTTTTT
clone size: NA; D gene: TRBD2; J gene: TRBJ2-7; V gene: TRBV5-4; CDR3 protein: CASSSGLAGIYEQYF; CDR3 DNA: TGTGCCAGCAGCTCGGGACTAGCGGGAATCTACGAGCAGTACTTC
clone size: NA; D gene: NA; J gene: TRBJ1-1; V gene: TRBV3-1/TRBV3-2; CDR3 protein: CASSQFGSTEAFF; CDR3 DNA: TGTGCCAGCAGCCAATTCGGGAGCACTGAAGCTTTCTTT
clone size: once; D gene: TRBD2; J gene: TRBJ2-5; V gene: TRBV5-6; CDR3 protein: CASSRLAGKQQETQYF; CDR3 DNA: TGTGCCAGCAGCAGGCTAGCGGGTAAACAACAAGAGACCCAGTACTTC
clone size: NA; D gene: TRBD2; J gene: TRBJ2-7; V gene: TRBV6-5; CDR3 protein: CASRLAGAYEQYF; CDR3 DNA: TGTGCCAGCCGACTAGCGGGAGCCTACGAGCAGTACTTC
clone size: few; D gene: NA; J gene: TRBJ1-1; V gene: TRBV6-5; CDR3 protein: CASKRDLLMNTEAFF; CDR3 DNA: TGTGCCAGCAAAAGGGACTTACTCATGAACACTGAAGCTTTCTTT
clone size: NA; D gene: NA; J gene: TRBJ1-3; V gene: TRBV28; CDR3 protein: CASSLRTVSGNTIYF; CDR3 DNA: TGTGCCAGCAGCCTGCGGACAGTCTCTGGAAACACCATATATTTT
clone size: NA; D gene: NA; J gene: TRBJ1-2; V gene: TRBV5-1; CDR3 protein: CASRNDTTHYGYTF; CDR3 DNA: TGCGCCAGCAGAAATGACACAACCCACTATGGCTACACCTTC
clone size: few; D gene: NA; J gene: TRBJ1-1; V gene: TRBV3-1/TRBV3-2; CDR3 protein: CASSQEYTEAFF; CDR3 DNA: TGTGCCAGTTCTCAAGAGTATACTGAAGCTTTCTTT
clone size: NA; D gene: TRBD2; J gene: TRBJ2-7; V gene: TRBV10-3; CDR3 protein: CASQLAGEGEQYF; CDR3 DNA: TGTGCCAGCCAACTAGCGGGGGAAGGCGAGCAGTACTTC